This TCR beta chain was obtained from a study of CD8 T cells in ankylosing spondylitis. Study results and caveats: A motif in TCR beta, a set of about eight highly homologous variants, appeared characteristic of ankylosing spondylitis blood. The clones that were linked to disease were reported to be significantly enriched in matched synovial fluid samples from ankylosing spondylitis patients. Earlier work had already found some motif variants in reactive arthritis synovial fluid and blood.

This clonotype appeared a few times. Its matching antigen is unknown. Making the TCR beta libraries involved quantitative 5'-RACE with molecular barcodes. TCRdb reprocessed the 5' RACE reads with MiXCR, giving one entry per CDR3 protein. The data show some 330,000 distinct CDR3 sequences, under 8.5% seen once. V lost 3 bases and J lost 5, with 19 bases in between. Germline V gene lookup returns CDR1 KGHSH and CDR2 LQKENI. There are 17 residues in the CDR3. Sequenced sample: blood, either unsorted or a sorted T cell fraction (not recorded which). The TCR was taken from a male donor with ankylosing spondylitis. The J gene is TRBJ2-2, the V gene TRBV18, with D possibly TRBD2 on 6 matching bases. CDR3 nucleotide sequence: TGTGCCAGCTCACCCTTGTCTTCGGGAGTAGGTACCGGGGAGCTGTTTTTT. It is translated as CASSPLSSGVGTGELFF.